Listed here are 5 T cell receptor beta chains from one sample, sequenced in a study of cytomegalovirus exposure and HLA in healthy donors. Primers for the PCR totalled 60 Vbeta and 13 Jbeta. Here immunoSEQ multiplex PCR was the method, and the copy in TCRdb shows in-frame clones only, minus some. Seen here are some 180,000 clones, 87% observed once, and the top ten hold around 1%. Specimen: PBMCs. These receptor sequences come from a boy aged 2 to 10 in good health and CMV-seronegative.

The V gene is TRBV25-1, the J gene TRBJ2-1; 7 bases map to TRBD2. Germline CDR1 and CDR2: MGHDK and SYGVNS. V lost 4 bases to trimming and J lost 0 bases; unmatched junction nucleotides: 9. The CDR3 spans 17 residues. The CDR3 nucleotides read TGTGCCAGCAGTGGTATTATAGCGGGTAACTCCTACAATGAGCAGTTCTTC. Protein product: CASSGIIAGNSYNEQFF.

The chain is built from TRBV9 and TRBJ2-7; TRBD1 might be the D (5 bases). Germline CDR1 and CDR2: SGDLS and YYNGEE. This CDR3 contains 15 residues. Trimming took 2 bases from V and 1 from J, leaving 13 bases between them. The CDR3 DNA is TGTGCCAGCAGCGTTGATGCAGGGAATTCCTACGAGCAGTACTTC. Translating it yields CASSVDAGNSYEQYF.

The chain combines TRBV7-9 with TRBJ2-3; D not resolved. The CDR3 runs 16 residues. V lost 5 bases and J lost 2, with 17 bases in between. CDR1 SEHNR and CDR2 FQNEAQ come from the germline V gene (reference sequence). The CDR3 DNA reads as TGTGCCAGCAGCACAGACCAGATCGTCCTCACAGATACGCAGTATTTT. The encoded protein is CASSTDQIVLTDTQYF.

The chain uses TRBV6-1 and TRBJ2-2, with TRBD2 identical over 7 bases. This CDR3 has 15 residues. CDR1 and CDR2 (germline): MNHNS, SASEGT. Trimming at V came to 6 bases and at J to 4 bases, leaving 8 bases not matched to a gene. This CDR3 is CASSLWTSSTGELFF. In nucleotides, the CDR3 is TGTGCCAGCAGCCTCTGGACTAGTTCCACCGGGGAGCTGTTTTTT.

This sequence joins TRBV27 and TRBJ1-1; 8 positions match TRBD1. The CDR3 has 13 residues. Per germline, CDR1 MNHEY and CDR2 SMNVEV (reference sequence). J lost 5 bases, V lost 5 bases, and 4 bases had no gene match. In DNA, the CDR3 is TGTGCCAGCAGTGCTACAGGGGGAACTGAAGCTTTCTTT. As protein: CASSATGGTEAFF.